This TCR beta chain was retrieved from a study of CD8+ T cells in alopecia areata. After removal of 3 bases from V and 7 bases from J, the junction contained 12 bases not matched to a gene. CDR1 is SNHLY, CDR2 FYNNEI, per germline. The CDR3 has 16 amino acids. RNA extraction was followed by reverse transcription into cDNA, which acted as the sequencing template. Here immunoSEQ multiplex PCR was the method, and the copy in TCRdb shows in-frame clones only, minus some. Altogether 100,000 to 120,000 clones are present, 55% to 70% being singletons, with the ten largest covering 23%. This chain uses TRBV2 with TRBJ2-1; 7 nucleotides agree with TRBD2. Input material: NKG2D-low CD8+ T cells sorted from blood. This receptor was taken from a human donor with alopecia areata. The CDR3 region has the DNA TGTGCCAGCAGTGAGTTAGCGGGTGGCCTTTGGAATGAGCAGTTCTTC. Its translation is CASSELAGGLWNEQFF. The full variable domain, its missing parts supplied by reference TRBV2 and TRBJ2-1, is EPEVTQTPSHQVTQMGQEVILRCVPISNHLYFYWYRQILGQKVEFLVSFYNNEISEKSEIFDDQFSVERPDGSNFTLKIRSTKLEDSAMYFCASSELAGGLWNEQFFGPGTRLTVL.